The TCR beta chain under discussion was sequenced for a study of graft-versus-host responses after intestinal transplantation (dated by TCRdb to 2020 to 2022). Background for the entire study: Recipients received multivisceral, liver-intestinal, or isolated intestinal transplants. All recipients received anti-thymocyte globulin induction followed by maintenance tacrolimus and steroids for around 3 years. Bulk TCR-beta CDR3 sequencing was used to track graft-versus-host and host-versus-graft alloreactive T cell clones in the graft, circulation and bone marrow after intestinal transplantation. To identify alloreactive clones, pre-transplant mixed lymphocyte reaction products were sequenced and then compared with unstimulated pre-transplant donor and recipient T cells. Of the 20 to 30 intestinal transplant recipients enrolled in the cohort, one of whom was a retransplant, a few patients without pretransplant specimens were excluded. A peak of at least 4% donor T cells among recipient peripheral blood mononuclear cells was the definition used for donor T cell macrochimerism. Instead of going to the commercial service, samples from a few later patients were sequenced in-house on an Illumina MiSeq and processed with MiXCR.

Notes on this clone: There is no known antigen for this receptor. Per-nucleotide qualities are absent, and no much larger clonotype sits a single base away.

Interpreted using the paper, the time point label stands for: cells obtained before transplantation from donor or recipient. CD3+CD4+ and CD3+CD8+ populations were FACS-sorted from unstimulated pre-transplant donor and recipient cells taken from spleen or lymph nodes. The CDR3 has 12 amino acids, counting the end cysteine and phenylalanine. Only CDR3 DNA remains: 36 bases, in frame from the first base. Per the germline V gene (reference sequence), SEHNR is the CDR1 and FQNEAQ is the CDR2. The junction carries 9 bases between V and J, which are trimmed by 2 bases and 8 bases respectively. The full study reports these points: GvH clones were found in recipient bone marrow, and some of the GvH clones appeared earlier in ileal mucosa or blood, which is consistent with an intestinal mucosal origin. In the allografts of patients with donor T cell macrochimerism, GvH to HvG T cell clonal ratios were high. Early after transplant, peak levels of circulating GvH clones were associated with declines in HvG clones. Conclusions were limited by the relatively low number and heterogeneity of intestinal transplant patients.

Libraries were made using the immunoSEQ multiplex PCR assay. For most patients, genomic DNA was isolated with the Qiagen DNeasy Blood and Tissue Kit and shipped frozen to Adaptive Biotechnologies for TCR sequencing. High-throughput TCR-beta CDR3 sequencing of genomic DNA from most patients was performed by Adaptive Biotechnologies. As for how the authors treated the data: TCR sequencing data were retrieved from Adaptive's ImmunoSEQ software for roughly 17 patients, whereas a few other patients were processed with MiXCR and VDJtools. CD4 versus CD8 sorting errors were corrected by removing sequences found in both subsets at a frequency ratio below 5:1. Because the origin of CDR3 nucleotide sequences shared between donor and recipient could not be assigned, those sequences were removed. At least 2-fold expansion over unstimulated cells and a minimum CFSE-low frequency of 0.002% (template counts) or 0.001% (read counts) were required for clones to be classified as alloreactive. Mappable clones were those detected in sequenced pre-transplant spleen, lymph node, or MLR CFSE-low populations of the donor or recipient. The cumulative frequency of alloreactive clones was calculated as a percentage of all sequences, weighted by copy number. TCRdb holds this immuneACCESS table with in-frame rearrangements only. Some clones are missing; in checked studies, unresolved V genes explain under half, and the rest has no known cause. The DNA gave D and trimming, while V, J and clone size come from that table. Across this sample there are over 85,000 clones, with approximately 92% seen only once. The ten largest clonotypes hold roughly 0.5% of the sample.

This sequence uses TRBV7-9 and TRBJ1-2, with the D segment identity uncertain. The material sequenced was unstimulated CD8+ T cells sorted from spleen or lymph node cells, taken before intestinal transplant. The receptor comes from a human donor who received an intestinal transplant. This receptor has the CDR3 CASSLPALGYTF. The bases are TGTGCCAGCAGCTTACCTGCTCTAGGCTACACCTTC.